This T cell receptor (beta chain) was profiled in a study of regulatory T cells in long-lasting Graves disease (dated by TCRdb to the early 2020s). For the study in its entirety: Persistent Graves' disease was defined as persistently positive TSH receptor autoantibodies together with antithyroid drug treatment for over 5 years. Patients with persistent Graves' disease were compared with patients with newly diagnosed Graves' disease using TCR sequencing and RNA sequencing of peripheral blood. The study was registered as a clinical trial and conducted in China. A total of 35 or so samples underwent TCR sequencing: about 13 from persistent and roughly 20 from newly diagnosed Graves' disease patients. Antithyroid drugs had been taken for about 10.3 years on average by persistent Graves' disease patients in the clinical cohort. Overall study results and their limits: TRBV28, TRBJ1-2 and TRBJ2-5 were preferentially used in persistent disease, while TRBV20-1 and TRBJ2-1 were favored in newly diagnosed disease. Only peripheral blood was studied, because thyroid tissue, the primary lesion, was inaccessible. Only the TCR beta chain was sequenced and analyzed. The authors acknowledged the small sample size as a limitation that may reduce accuracy. More public clonotypes were shared among persistent patients (around 2,600) than among newly diagnosed patients (roughly 1,000). Persistent Graves' disease patients showed lower TCR Shannon entropy and fewer highly expanded clones than newly diagnosed patients, suggesting clonal expansion.

V is pruned by 4 bases and J by 3 bases, leaving 8 bases of the junction without a gene match. The CDR3 covers 16 residues, taking in both the cysteine and the phenylalanine. The read is trimmed to its CDR3 DNA, 48 bases read in frame from base 1. In the germline V gene (reference sequence), CDR1 corresponds to LGHDT and CDR2 to YNNKEL. The method behind the library was multiplex PCR. Sequenced on an Illumina HiSeq 4000. To build TCR beta libraries, CDR3 regions were amplified by Arm-PCR using iRepertoire HTBI primers. PCR products were gel purified before sequencing. Per the original workflow: Across samples, about 63 TRBV and 15 or so TRBJ segments were identified and used for gene usage analysis of CDR3 amino acid clonotypes. Filtered high-quality paired reads were merged into contigs using COPE and FqMerger. BLAST was used to align contigs to the IMGT TRBV, TRBD and TRBJ reference genes, and CDR3 was defined following IMGT. Clonotypes above 0.1% frequency were classified as highly expanded clones. Repertoire diversity was measured by Shannon entropy, and V-J evenness by the Gini coefficient. A clonotype found in more than one individual was treated as public. TCRdb's own reprocessing of the public reads used fastp at Q25 and MiXCR and kept productive beta chains. Every entry covers one CDR3 protein and lists the most common genes and DNA from its rows. In this record, the V and J calls reflect TCRdb's handling and not the investigators' own analysis. For this sample the table gives 390,000 or so distinct CDR3 sequences, of which approximately 23% were detected only once. The top ten constitute approximately 30% of the sample.

Taken with the paper, the label for time point translates to: persistent/refractory GD, antithyroid drugs over 5 years with positive TRAb. RNA was extracted from PBMCs in TRIzol for both TCR sequencing and RNA sequencing. The diagnosis of Graves' disease was made according to American Thyroid Association guidelines. Recruitment of patients was carried out at an endocrinology department in Xi'an, China. Each patient gave around 9 milliliters of peripheral blood, collected in an EDTA anticoagulant tube. Ficoll Paque Plus density gradient separation was used to isolate PBMCs, and no further T cell sorting was performed. An Agilent 2100 Bioanalyzer and agarose gel were used to check RNA quality, and a NanoDrop 2000 was used to measure RNA concentration. At least ten counts were recorded for this clonotype. There is no known antigen for this receptor. No base-level quality is on record; no much larger clone is a single base apart.

The origin of this receptor is a woman aged 40-49 years with Graves disease. Donor details come from another sample of the same person, matched by shared clones. This chain is built from TRBV3-1 and TRBJ1-5, and TRBD1 matches 8 of the central bases. Here the sequenced sample was peripheral blood mononuclear cells (PBMCs), taken when the disease was refractory, from a patient treated with antithyroid drugs. The CDR3 region reads CASSPGQVWDNQPQHF. In nucleotides, the sequence is TGTGCCAGCAGCCCGGGACAGGTATGGGACAATCAGCCCCAGCATTTT.